This TCR beta chain was identified during a study of cytomegalovirus exposure and HLA in healthy donors. Findings and caveats of the study: Prediction of most subjects' HLA-A and HLA-B alleles by TCR beta sequences was reportedly accurate. The majority of TCR sequences were rare, yet some public TCRs appeared in many donors.

PCR employed 60 Vbeta and 13 Jbeta primers. Clones were read by immunoSEQ multiplex PCR, and TCRdb kept only the in-frame ones, dropping some. The sample includes 150,000 to 200,000 clones, 72% of them seen just once. The CDR3 extends over 15 amino acids. V was trimmed by 4 bases and J by 7 bases, leaving 15 bases between them. Per the germline V gene, CDR1 is SGDLS and CDR2 is YYNGEE. As concerns this clone: The target antigen is unknown.

This clonotype was sampled from a human donor in good health. The sequenced sample consisted of PBMCs. This chain joins TRBV9 and TRBJ1-6, with D perhaps matching TRBD1 (6 bases). Here the CDR3 reads CASSPEDSRNSPLHF. The CDR3 bases are TGTGCCAGCAGCCCCGAGGACAGCAGGAATTCACCCCTCCACTTT.